The present T cell receptor beta chain was sequenced within a study of B cell selection in AIRE deficiency. Study observations and caveats: About 30.6% of healthy-shared Treg sequences were found among patient Tconv cells. Of some 4,000 shared Treg TCRbeta sequences, roughly 31% were healthy-donor-only and over 8% patient-only. AIRE-deficient Tconv and Treg repertoires matched healthy donors in TCRBV, CDR3 length, diversity.

For this clone: The antigen remains unidentified.

Regulatory T cells were sorted as CD4+CD25hiCD127low/negative cells. Methods used by the authors: Some 6x10^4 patient and more than 9x10^4 healthy donor TCRbeta sequences came from Tregs. Clones were read by immunoSEQ multiplex PCR, and TCRdb kept only the in-frame ones, dropping some. For V, J and clone size, that table is used; D and trimming come from the DNA. The table has roughly 14,000 clones, about 93% seen once; the top ten hold 1.1%. The sequencing input was Tregs sorted from PBMCs. The TCR originated in a human donor with AIRE deficiency.

The CDR3 coding sequence is TGTGCCAGCTCACCTTCACAGGGAGGCGAGCAGTACTTC. Residues: CASSPSQGGEQYF. The chain carries TRBV18 and TRBJ2-7; perhaps D is TRBD1 or TRBD2 (6 bases each). The ends were cut back, 3 bases at V and 6 bases at J, with 12 bases in the middle. The germline V gene has CDR1 KGHSH and CDR2 LQKENI. The CDR3 totals 13 residues.